The rows below give T cell receptor beta chains drawn from one sample of a study of T cells after yellow fever vaccination. TCRdb itself ran the 5' RACE reads through MiXCR, one entry per CDR3 protein. Of a few hundred thousand distinct CDR3 sequences detected, roughly 4% appear once; the ten largest clones hold just under 25%. The specimen was PBMCs, collected 5 days after the yellow fever booster vaccination. The receptors stem from a man aged 18 to 30 who received the YFV17D yellow fever vaccine. Both conserved end residues are part of each CDR3. Each record gives: D gene, V gene, clone size, CDR3 length, J gene, CDR3 DNA, CDR3 protein. The D gene is left open where the match is weak. Rows may omit the clone size; those that give it use once, few, many or a size class.

d_call: .
v_call: TRBV19
clone_size: .
cdr3_length: 15
j_call: TRBJ1-5
cdr3_nt: .
cdr3_aa: CASSSGFNSNQPQHF

d_call: .
v_call: TRBV7-8
clone_size: .
cdr3_length: 14
j_call: TRBJ2-5
cdr3_nt: TGTGCTAGTCAGATGCTCGCCAACCAAGAGACCCAGTACTTC
cdr3_aa: CASQMLANQETQYF

d_call: .
v_call: TRBV27
clone_size: many
cdr3_length: 15
j_call: TRBJ2-1
cdr3_nt: TGTGCCAGCAGCACCCGATTCCTCTGGGGCAATGAGCAGTTCTTC
cdr3_aa: CASSTRFLWGNEQFF

d_call: .
v_call: TRBV6-5
clone_size: many
cdr3_length: 15
j_call: TRBJ1-5
cdr3_nt: TGTGCCAGCAGTTACGGGCCCCCTAGCCTCGAGCCCCAGCATTTT
cdr3_aa: CASSYGPPSLEPQHF

d_call: .
v_call: TRBV12-3/TRBV12-4
clone_size: few
cdr3_length: 13
j_call: TRBJ2-4
cdr3_nt: TGTGCCAGCAGTTCCGCGGGGAAGGACATTCAGTACTTC
cdr3_aa: CASSSAGKDIQYF

d_call: TRBD1
v_call: TRBV5-4
clone_size: .
cdr3_length: 15
j_call: TRBJ1-1
cdr3_nt: TGTGCCAGCAGCTTGGTAGGGACAGGTAACACTGAAGCTTTCTTT
cdr3_aa: CASSLVGTGNTEAFF

d_call: .
v_call: TRBV6-5
clone_size: .
cdr3_length: 17
j_call: TRBJ1-6
cdr3_nt: TGTGCCAGCAGTTACTCGAGTGTGGGAGCCCCAAATTCACCCCTCCACTTT
cdr3_aa: CASSYSSVGAPNSPLHF

d_call: .
v_call: TRBV5-1
clone_size: many
cdr3_length: 16
j_call: TRBJ2-2
cdr3_nt: TGCGCCAGCAGCTTGAATTGGGTAGCGAACACCGGGGAGCTGTTTTTT
cdr3_aa: CASSLNWVANTGELFF

d_call: TRBD1
v_call: TRBV25-1
clone_size: few
cdr3_length: 14
j_call: TRBJ1-4
cdr3_nt: TGTGCCAGCAGTTTCACAGGGGGCGTTGAAAAACTGTTTTTT
cdr3_aa: CASSFTGGVEKLFF

d_call: TRBD2
v_call: TRBV5-1
clone_size: many
cdr3_length: 16
j_call: TRBJ2-3
cdr3_nt: TGCGCCAGCAGCGCACTAGCGGGGGGCCAAGCAGATACGCAGTATTTT
cdr3_aa: CASSALAGGQADTQYF

d_call: .
v_call: TRBV7-2
clone_size: .
cdr3_length: 13
j_call: TRBJ2-1
cdr3_nt: TGTGCCACCGCGCCGGACTCCTACAATGAGCAGTTCTTC
cdr3_aa: CATAPDSYNEQFF

d_call: .
v_call: TRBV24-1
clone_size: few
cdr3_length: 14
j_call: TRBJ1-2
cdr3_nt: TGTGCCACCAGTGATTTCCGACGGGGAGATGGCTACACCTTC
cdr3_aa: CATSDFRRGDGYTF

d_call: TRBD2
v_call: TRBV9
clone_size: few
cdr3_length: 16
j_call: TRBJ2-1
cdr3_nt: TGTGCCAGCAGCGTAGGTTCGGGACTAGCGGTAAATGAGCAGTTCTTC
cdr3_aa: CASSVGSGLAVNEQFF

d_call: .
v_call: TRBV10-3
clone_size: few
cdr3_length: 15
j_call: TRBJ2-6
cdr3_nt: TGTGCCATCAGTGACAGGGTGACTGGGGCCAACGTCCTGACTTTC
cdr3_aa: CAISDRVTGANVLTF

d_call: TRBD1
v_call: TRBV20-1
clone_size: few
cdr3_length: 13
j_call: TRBJ1-2
cdr3_nt: TGCAGTGCGGGCAGGGACAGGGACTATGGCTACACCTTC
cdr3_aa: CSAGRDRDYGYTF

d_call: TRBD1
v_call: TRBV15
clone_size: .
cdr3_length: 15
j_call: TRBJ1-1
cdr3_nt: TGTGCCACCAGCAGTAGGGACAGGGGGAACACTGAAGCTTTCTTT
cdr3_aa: CATSSRDRGNTEAFF

d_call: .
v_call: TRBV10-2
clone_size: many
cdr3_length: 14
j_call: TRBJ2-5
cdr3_nt: TGCGCCAGCAGGCAACCCCACAGGGCACAGACCCAGTACTTC
cdr3_aa: CASRQPHRAQTQYF

d_call: TRBD2
v_call: TRBV5-1
clone_size: .
cdr3_length: 17
j_call: TRBJ2-1
cdr3_nt: TGCGCCAGCAGCTTGGATCTGCTAGCGGGGTCTTACAATGAGCAGTTCTTC
cdr3_aa: CASSLDLLAGSYNEQFF

d_call: TRBD2
v_call: TRBV7-2
clone_size: many
cdr3_length: 15
j_call: TRBJ2-2
cdr3_nt: TGTGCCAGCAGCTTTCGGACTAGCGGGCGGCGGGAGCTGTTTTTT
cdr3_aa: CASSFRTSGRRELFF

d_call: .
v_call: TRBV20-1
clone_size: many
cdr3_length: 13
j_call: TRBJ2-5
cdr3_nt: TGCAGTGCTCGGGTCTCGGCAATAGGGACCCAGTACTTC
cdr3_aa: CSARVSAIGTQYF

d_call: .
v_call: TRBV29-1
clone_size: many
cdr3_length: 14
j_call: TRBJ2-2
cdr3_nt: TGCAGCGTCCCAGGGACCACGAACACCGGGGAGCTGTTTTTT
cdr3_aa: CSVPGTTNTGELFF

d_call: .
v_call: TRBV7-2
clone_size: .
cdr3_length: 14
j_call: TRBJ1-3
cdr3_nt: TGTGCCAGCAGCGAACTCAACCAAGGAAACACCATATATTTT
cdr3_aa: CASSELNQGNTIYF

d_call: .
v_call: TRBV11-2
clone_size: few
cdr3_length: 13
j_call: TRBJ1-1
cdr3_nt: TGTGCCAGCAGCTTTACGTCGGCGACTGAAGCTTTCTTT
cdr3_aa: CASSFTSATEAFF

d_call: .
v_call: TRBV20-1
clone_size: few
cdr3_length: 15
j_call: TRBJ1-5
cdr3_nt: TGCAGTGCTAGCGGGGTTTCGGGGGTAGGACAGCCCCAGCATTTT
cdr3_aa: CSASGVSGVGQPQHF

d_call: TRBD2
v_call: TRBV29-1
clone_size: many
cdr3_length: 18
j_call: TRBJ2-3
cdr3_nt: TGCAGCGTTGAGGGAGGGACTAGCGGGGGCTTGAGCACAGATACGCAGTATTTT
cdr3_aa: CSVEGGTSGGLSTDTQYF

d_call: TRBD2
v_call: TRBV5-5
clone_size: .
cdr3_length: 16
j_call: TRBJ2-2
cdr3_nt: TGTGCCAGCAGACCTCCGGGACTAGCGGCCACCGGGGAGCTGTTTTTT
cdr3_aa: CASRPPGLAATGELFF

d_call: .
v_call: TRBV2
clone_size: few
cdr3_length: 15
j_call: TRBJ2-7
cdr3_nt: TGTGCCAGCAGTTTTCCTTCAGGAAAATCGGTCGAGCAGTACTTC
cdr3_aa: CASSFPSGKSVEQYF

d_call: .
v_call: TRBV5-1
clone_size: many
cdr3_length: 14
j_call: TRBJ1-4
cdr3_nt: TGCGCCAGCAGCCCCCGCGGGGCTAATGAAAAACTGTTTTTT
cdr3_aa: CASSPRGANEKLFF

d_call: .
v_call: TRBV5-1
clone_size: .
cdr3_length: 14
j_call: TRBJ1-3
cdr3_nt: TGCGCCAGCAGCTTGGAGGGAACTGGAAACACCATATATTTT
cdr3_aa: CASSLEGTGNTIYF

d_call: .
v_call: TRBV18
clone_size: many
cdr3_length: 13
j_call: TRBJ2-7
cdr3_nt: TGTGCCAGCTCACCGGGCCCGCCCTCCGAGCAGTACTTC
cdr3_aa: CASSPGPPSEQYF

d_call: TRBD2
v_call: TRBV11-2
clone_size: few
cdr3_length: 15
j_call: TRBJ2-3
cdr3_nt: TGTGCCAGCAGCTTACTAGCGGGGGGTGGAGATACGCAGTATTTT
cdr3_aa: CASSLLAGGGDTQYF

d_call: TRBD2
v_call: TRBV7-2
clone_size: many
cdr3_length: 16
j_call: TRBJ2-1
cdr3_nt: TGTGCCAGCAGCTCCGGGACTAGCGGATTCTACAATGAGCAGTTCTTC
cdr3_aa: CASSSGTSGFYNEQFF

d_call: .
v_call: TRBV5-1
clone_size: .
cdr3_length: 16
j_call: TRBJ1-3
cdr3_nt: TGCGCCAGCAGCTTGGCCGGGGACCGTTTCGGAAACACCATATATTTT
cdr3_aa: CASSLAGDRFGNTIYF

d_call: .
v_call: TRBV27
clone_size: few
cdr3_length: 16
j_call: TRBJ1-5
cdr3_nt: TGTGCCAGCAGCTCAAGAACAGGTTATAGCAATCAGCCCCAGCATTTT
cdr3_aa: CASSSRTGYSNQPQHF

d_call: .
v_call: TRBV30
clone_size: .
cdr3_length: 15
j_call: TRBJ2-5
cdr3_nt: TGTGCCTGGGGGATGGATGGGGGGGGCCCGGAGACCCAGTACTTC
cdr3_aa: CAWGMDGGGPETQYF

d_call: .
v_call: TRBV29-1
clone_size: few
cdr3_length: 13
j_call: TRBJ2-7
cdr3_nt: TGCAGCGTTCTGGGCAGGCGTTCCTACGAGCAGTACTTC
cdr3_aa: CSVLGRRSYEQYF

d_call: TRBD1
v_call: TRBV5-1
clone_size: many
cdr3_length: 15
j_call: TRBJ1-1
cdr3_nt: TGCGCCAGCAGAAGGACAGGGGCCAGAGGGACTGAAGCTTTCTTT
cdr3_aa: CASRRTGARGTEAFF

d_call: TRBD2
v_call: TRBV6-5
clone_size: many
cdr3_length: 16
j_call: TRBJ2-3
cdr3_nt: TGTGCCAGCAGTACCTCAGCGGGGGGGCCCGGAGATACGCAGTATTTT
cdr3_aa: CASSTSAGGPGDTQYF

d_call: .
v_call: TRBV6-2/TRBV6-3
clone_size: few
cdr3_length: 14
j_call: TRBJ2-4
cdr3_nt: TGTGCCAGCAGTTACTCGGGGGGGCTCAACATTCAGTACTTC
cdr3_aa: CASSYSGGLNIQYF